This T cell receptor (beta chain) was retrieved from a study of T cell responses to AZD1222 COVID-19 vaccine. Study outcomes and limitations: Among spike-specific TCRs, nearly half reportedly target unmutated variant regions.

As regards this clone: The antigen remains undetermined.

Libraries were prepared by immunoSEQ multiplex PCR; TCRdb keeps only in-frame clonotypes and omits some of them. This table holds roughly 150,000 clones, about 90% found once. This CDR3 contains 15 residues. In germline, CDR1 is MRHNA, CDR2 SNTAGT. The V and J ends lost 0 bases and 0 bases respectively, with 6 bases between them. This receptor was obtained from an adult in good health. This chain joins TRBV6-4 and TRBJ2-1; D unclear. Sequenced material: peripheral blood, taken on day 0 of AZD1222 vaccination. In DNA form, the CDR3 reads TGTGCCAGCAGTGACTCAGTTAGCTCCTACAATGAGCAGTTCTTC. It yields the protein CASSDSVSSYNEQFF.